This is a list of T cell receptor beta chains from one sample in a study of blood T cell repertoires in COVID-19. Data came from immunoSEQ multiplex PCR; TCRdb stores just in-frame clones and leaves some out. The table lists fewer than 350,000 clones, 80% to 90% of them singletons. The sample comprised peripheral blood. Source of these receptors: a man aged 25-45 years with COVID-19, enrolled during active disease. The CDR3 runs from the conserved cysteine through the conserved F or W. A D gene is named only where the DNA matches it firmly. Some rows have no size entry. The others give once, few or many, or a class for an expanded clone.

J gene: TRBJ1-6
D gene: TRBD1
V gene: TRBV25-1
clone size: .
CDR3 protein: CASSPGGPWNSPLHF
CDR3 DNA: TGTGCCAGCAGTCCAGGGGGCCCTTGGAATTCACCCCTCCACTTT

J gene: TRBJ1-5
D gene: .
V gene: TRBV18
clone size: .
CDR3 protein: CASSPYPPASNQPQHF
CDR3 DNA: TGTGCCAGCTCACCCTACCCTCCCGCTAGCAATCAGCCCCAGCATTTT

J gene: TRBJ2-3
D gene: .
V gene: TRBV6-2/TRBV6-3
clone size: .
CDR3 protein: CASSTVGWGLTTDTQYF
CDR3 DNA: TGTGCCAGCAGTACAGTCGGGTGGGGGCTTACCACAGATACGCAGTATTTT

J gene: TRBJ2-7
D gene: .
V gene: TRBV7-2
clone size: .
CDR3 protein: CASSRSREQYF
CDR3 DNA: TGTGCCAGCAGCCGTTCGCGGGAGCAGTACTTC

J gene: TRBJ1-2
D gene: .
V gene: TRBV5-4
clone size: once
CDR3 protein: CASSSPGQMNYGYTF
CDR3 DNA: TGTGCCAGCAGCTCCCCGGGACAAATGAACTATGGCTACACCTTC

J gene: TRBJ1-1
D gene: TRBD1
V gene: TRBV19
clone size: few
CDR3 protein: CASSKSGGWSTEAFF
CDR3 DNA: TGTGCCAGTAGTAAATCAGGGGGATGGAGCACTGAAGCTTTCTTT

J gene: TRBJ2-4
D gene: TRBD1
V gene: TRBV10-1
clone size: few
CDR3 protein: CASMGTPGQGPVSAKNIQYF
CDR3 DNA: TGCGCCAGCATGGGAACGCCGGGACAGGGCCCCGTGTCAGCCAAAAACATTCAGTACTTC

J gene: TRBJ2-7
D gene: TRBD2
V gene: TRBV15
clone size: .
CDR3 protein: CATSDRGNRLRGLYEQYF
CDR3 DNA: TGTGCCACCAGCGACCGGGGGAACAGGTTACGGGGACTATACGAGCAGTACTTC

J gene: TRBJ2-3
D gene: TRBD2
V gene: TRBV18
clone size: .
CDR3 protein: CASSPTGGSTDTQYF
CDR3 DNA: TGTGCCAGCTCACCGACGGGGGGGAGCACAGATACGCAGTATTTT

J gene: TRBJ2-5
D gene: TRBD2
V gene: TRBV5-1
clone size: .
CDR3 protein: CASSGTSTGETQYF
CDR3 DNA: TGCGCCAGCAGCGGGACTAGCACTGGAGAGACCCAGTACTTC

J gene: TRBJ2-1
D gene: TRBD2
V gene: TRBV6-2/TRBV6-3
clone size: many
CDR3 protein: CASSYSTRGGEQFF
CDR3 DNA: TGTGCCAGCAGTTACTCGACACGGGGGGGCGAGCAGTTCTTC

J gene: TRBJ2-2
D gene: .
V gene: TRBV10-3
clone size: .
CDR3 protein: CAISESGQGTGELFF
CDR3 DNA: TGTGCCATCAGTGAATCTGGACAAGGCACCGGGGAGCTGTTTTTT

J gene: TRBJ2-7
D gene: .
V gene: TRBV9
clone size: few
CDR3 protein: CASSVGLGGEQYF
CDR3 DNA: TGTGCCAGCAGCGTAGGACTAGGAGGTGAGCAGTACTTC

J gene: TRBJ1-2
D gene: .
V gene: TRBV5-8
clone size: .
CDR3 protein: CASSPRGAAYGYTF
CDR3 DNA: TGTGCCAGCAGCCCACGGGGGGCCGCGTATGGCTACACCTTC

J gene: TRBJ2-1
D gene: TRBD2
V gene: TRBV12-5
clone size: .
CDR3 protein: CASGLVPVNFGGGNVFDEQFF
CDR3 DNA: TGTGCTAGTGGTTTGGTACCCGTAAATTTCGGGGGGGGCAATGTGTTCGATGAGCAGTTCTTC

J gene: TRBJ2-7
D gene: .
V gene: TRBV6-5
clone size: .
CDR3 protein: CASSYSSRGKVDEQYF
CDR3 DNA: TGTGCCAGCAGTTACTCGTCCAGGGGAAAAGTCGACGAGCAGTACTTC

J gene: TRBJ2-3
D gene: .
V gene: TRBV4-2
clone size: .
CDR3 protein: CASSSVRGSGTDTQYF
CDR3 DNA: TGTGCCAGCAGTTCCGTTAGGGGATCTGGCACAGATACGCAGTATTTT

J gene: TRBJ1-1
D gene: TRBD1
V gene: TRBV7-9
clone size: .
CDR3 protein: CASREGTGHRVNTEAFF
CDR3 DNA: TGTGCCAGCAGAGAGGGGACAGGACACAGAGTGAACACTGAAGCTTTCTTT

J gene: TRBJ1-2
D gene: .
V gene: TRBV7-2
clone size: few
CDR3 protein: CASSVIRDSGYTF
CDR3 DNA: TGTGCCAGCAGCGTTATCAGGGACTCTGGCTACACCTTC

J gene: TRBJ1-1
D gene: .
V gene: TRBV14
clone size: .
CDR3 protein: CASSLRTETEAFF
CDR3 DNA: TGTGCCAGCAGCCTCCGGACAGAGACTGAAGCTTTCTTT

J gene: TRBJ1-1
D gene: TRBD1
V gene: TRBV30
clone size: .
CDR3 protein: CAWMGTEEAFF
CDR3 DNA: TGTGCCTGGATGGGGACAGAAGAAGCTTTCTTT

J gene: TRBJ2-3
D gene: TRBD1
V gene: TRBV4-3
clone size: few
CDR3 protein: CASSHGTGADTQYF
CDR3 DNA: TGCGCCAGCAGCCATGGCACAGGGGCAGATACGCAGTATTTT

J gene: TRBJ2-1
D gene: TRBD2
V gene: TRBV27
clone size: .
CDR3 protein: CASSFTGLAGGPNEQFF
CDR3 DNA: TGTGCCAGCAGTTTTACGGGACTAGCGGGAGGGCCGAATGAGCAGTTCTTC

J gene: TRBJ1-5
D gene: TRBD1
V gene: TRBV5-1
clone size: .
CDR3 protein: CASSLEAGGGQPQHF
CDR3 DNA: TGCGCCAGCAGCTTGGAGGCAGGGGGCGGTCAGCCCCAGCATTTT

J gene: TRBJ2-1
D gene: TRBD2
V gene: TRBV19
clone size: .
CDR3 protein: CASSSTSGLYNEQFF
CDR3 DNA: TGTGCCAGTAGTAGCACTAGCGGACTATACAATGAGCAGTTCTTC

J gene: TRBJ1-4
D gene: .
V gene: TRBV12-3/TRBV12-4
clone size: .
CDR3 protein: CASSYSEKLFF
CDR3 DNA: TGTGCCAGCAGCTACAGTGAAAAACTGTTTTTT

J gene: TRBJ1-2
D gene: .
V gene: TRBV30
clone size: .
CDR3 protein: CAWSPRTGLYGYTF
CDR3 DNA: TGTGCCTGGAGTCCAAGGACGGGGTTGTATGGCTACACCTTC

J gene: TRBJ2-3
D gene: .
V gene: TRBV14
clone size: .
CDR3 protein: CASSLREYTDTQYF
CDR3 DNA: TGTGCCAGCAGCCTTCGAGAATACACAGATACGCAGTATTTT

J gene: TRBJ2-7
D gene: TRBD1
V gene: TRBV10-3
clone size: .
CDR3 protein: CAISGDPTGDEQYF
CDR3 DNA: TGTGCCATCAGTGGTGACCCGACAGGGGACGAGCAGTACTTC

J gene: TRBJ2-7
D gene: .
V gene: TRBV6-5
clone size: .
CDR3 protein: CASSRIVQGLYEQYF
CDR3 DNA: TGTGCCAGCAGTCGAATAGTACAGGGCCTCTACGAGCAGTACTTC